These 31 T cell receptor beta chains originate from one sample sequenced in a study of blood T cells in healthy people across ages. Alongside a J-beta primer mix, a sample-barcoded 5' primer served in a second PCR lasting roughly 6 to 11 cycles. Each CDR3 protein is one row after TCRdb ran MiXCR on the 5' RACE reads. The repertoire holds some 1,800,000 distinct CDR3 sequences, with roughly two fifths as singletons. Sequenced sample: blood. Receptors originate from a human donor in good health.

V and J are TRBV11-2 and TRBJ2-5, with 13 positions matching TRBD2. This CDR3 has 15 amino acids. The germline V gene has CDR1 SGHAT and CDR2 FQNNGV. V shed 5 bases and J 4 bases; nucleotides not matched to a gene: 4. The CDR3 sequence is CASSRTSGGRETQYF. The CDR3 bases are TGTGCCAGCAGCCGGACTAGCGGGGGACGAGAGACCCAGTACTTC. Full variable domain (remainder filled in from reference TRBV11-2 and TRBJ2-5): EAGVAQSPRYKIIEKRQSVAFWCNPISGHATLYWYQQILGQGPKLLIQFQNNGVVDDSQLPKDRFSAERLKGVDSTLKIQPAKLEDSAVYLCASSRTSGGRETQYFGPGTRLLVL.

This clonotype appeared a few times. The chain has TRBV5-1 and TRBJ2-7, with D perhaps TRBD1 (6 bases). CDR1 and CDR2 (germline): SGHRS, YFSETQ. The CDR3 is 17 amino acids. V was shortened by 4 bases and J by 2 bases, with 22 bases between the two germline ends. CDR3 residues: CASSQWPQGNHTYEQYF. Here the CDR3 DNA reads TGCGCCAGCAGCCAATGGCCCCAGGGGAACCATACCTACGAGCAGTACTTC.

About this clonotype itself: This sequence may be a read error, since a much larger clone differs from it by one base. This chain joins TRBV7-9 and TRBJ2-7; TRBD1 might be the D (6 bases). V was trimmed by 4 bases and J by 3 bases, leaving 7 bases between them. The germline V gene has CDR1 SEHNR and CDR2 FQNEAQ (reference sequence). CDR3 length equals 12 residues. CDR3 bases: TGTGCCAGCAGCTGGGACATCTACGAGCAGTACTTC. This codes for CASSWDIYEQYF.

The chain is built from TRBV12-3 or TRBV12-4 and TRBJ2-3; tentatively, D is TRBD1 (6 bases). The CDR3 has 13 amino acids. Trimming pared 6 bases from V and 5 bases from J, leaving 12 bases between. CDR3 protein: CASRAGEGDTQYF. The CDR3 DNA reads TGTGCCAGCAGGGCAGGGGAAGGAGATACGCAGTATTTT.

Here the CDR3 DNA reads TGTGCCAGCTGTGGACAGGGGGCGGCCGCCGAGCAGTACTTC. It is translated as CASCGQGAAAEQYF. The chain is built from TRBV18 and TRBJ2-4, with TRBD1 matching over 11 bases. The J call is uncertain, as TRBJ2-7 better fits the DNA end. The CDR3 loop spans 14 amino acids. Per germline, CDR1 KGHSH and CDR2 LQKENI.

This clonotype was observed a handful of times. The chain recombines TRBV4-3 with TRBJ2-3; D gene ambiguous. The CDR3 is 13 amino acids. V dropped 1 base and J dropped 9 bases, with 11 bases sitting between them. CDR1 and CDR2 (germline): LGHNA, YSLEER. Here the CDR3 DNA reads TGCGCCAGCAGCCAAGTCGGCTCCCACACGCAGTATTTT. Translation: CASSQVGSHTQYF.

CDR3 protein: CASRTRATADNEQFF. CDR3 bases: TGTGCCAGCCGTACCCGGGCGACAGCCGACAATGAGCAGTTCTTC. The chain links TRBV6-2 or TRBV6-3 to TRBJ2-1, with D possibly matching TRBD1 (5 bases). The V end lost 8 bases, the J end lost 5 bases, and 19 bases lay between the germline ends. The CDR3 has 15 residues. The germline CDR1 and CDR2 sequences are MNHEY and SVGEGT.

This clonotype occurred a few times. The chain joins TRBV6-2 or TRBV6-3 to TRBJ2-4; no definite D call. The DNA end is more similar to TRBJ2-7, so the J call may be wrong. CDR3 length equals 13 residues. CDR1 and CDR2 (germline): MNHEY, SVGEGT. CDR3 DNA: TGTGCCAGCAGTCTAAGTGGTTGGAACGAGCAGTACTTC. It is translated as CASSLSGWNEQYF.

This chain uses TRBV12-3 or TRBV12-4 with TRBJ1-4, with D uncertain. The length of the CDR3 is 15 residues. V lost 1 base to trimming and J lost 5 bases, with 11 bases between them. The CDR3 here is CASSLGSGVNEKLFF. For the CDR3, the DNA is TGTGCCAGCAGTTTAGGGTCCGGGGTGAATGAAAAACTGTTTTTT.

This clonotype was seen only a few times. The J gene is TRBJ1-2, the V gene TRBV6-4; unclear D gene. CDR1 and CDR2 (germline): MRHNA, SNTAGT. V was trimmed by 5 bases and J by 6 bases, leaving 16 bases between them. The CDR3 spans 14 residues. CDR3 coding DNA: TGTGCCAGCAGTAATACACCCGCATTTGATGGCTACACCTTC. It is translated as CASSNTPAFDGYTF.

The chain has TRBV3-1 and TRBJ1-1; 7 bases line up with TRBD1. V gave up 8 bases and J gave up 0 bases; unmatched junction bases: 6. The CDR3 extends over 14 amino acids. Germline V gene data show CDR1 as LGHDT and CDR2 as YNNKEL (reference sequence). Here the CDR3 reads CASARGRMNTEAFF. The DNA of the CDR3 is TGTGCCAGCGCGAGGGGGCGCATGAACACTGAAGCTTTCTTT.

The gene calls are TRBV6-6 and TRBJ1-5, with TRBD1 matching 7 bases. The germline V gene encodes CDR1 MNHNY and CDR2 SVGAGI (reference sequence). The CDR3 is 14 amino acids. Trimming cost V 6 bases and J 5 bases; bases outside gene matches: 7. For the CDR3, the DNA is TGTGCCAGCAGCCTCGGACAGGTCTATCAGCCCCAGCATTTT. It codes for CASSLGQVYQPQHF.

V usage is TRBV2 and J usage is TRBJ2-5, with 8 bases that match TRBD2. The germline CDR1 and CDR2 sequences are SNHLY and FYNNEI. J gave up 9 bases and V 3 bases, and 15 bases lay outside the gene matches. This CDR3 spans 16 amino acids. CDR3 nucleotides: TGTGCCAGCAGTGATAGGAGGACTAGCCGCCTTGCGGCCCAGTACTTC. As protein: CASSDRRTSRLAAQYF.

The J gene is TRBJ2-3, the V gene TRBV2; D is ambiguous. V lost 2 bases and J 5 bases, leaving 11 bases between the germline ends. This CDR3 spans 14 amino acids. Germline V lookup: CDR1 SNHLY, CDR2 FYNNEI. In DNA form, the CDR3 reads TGTGCCAGCAGTGAATCGCGACATCTAGATACGCAGTATTTT. Its translation is CASSESRHLDTQYF.

The rearrangement links TRBV2 to TRBJ1-6; 9 positions agree with TRBD1. Germline V gene lookup returns CDR1 SNHLY and CDR2 FYNNEI. J lost 1 base, V lost 6 bases, and 16 bases had no gene match. The CDR3 has 20 amino acids. CDR3 sequence: CASSRDRAGRFGSYNSPLHF. CDR3 in DNA: TGTGCCAGCAGCAGGGACAGGGCAGGGAGATTTGGGTCCTATAATTCACCCCTCCACTTT.

The V gene is TRBV12-3 or TRBV12-4, the J gene TRBJ2-6; 8 bases map to TRBD1. This CDR3 is 18 amino acids long. The V and J ends lost 2 bases and 1 base, in that order; junction bases with no gene match: 7. Here the CDR3 reads CASSLQTGEGSGANVLTF. DNA for the CDR3: TGTGCCAGCAGTTTACAGACAGGGGAAGGGTCTGGGGCCAACGTCCTGACTTTC.

This chain joins TRBV20-1 and TRBJ1-5, with D possibly TRBD1 on 5 matching bases. Per germline, CDR1 DFQATT and CDR2 SNEGSKA (reference sequence). The CDR3 contains 14 residues. The ends were cut back, 1 base at V and 10 bases at J, with 17 bases in the middle. The CDR3 loop is CSARALTVQGPQHF. The CDR3 nucleotides are TGCAGTGCTAGAGCCCTTACGGTGCAGGGCCCCCAGCATTTT.

The V gene is TRBV4-2, the J gene TRBJ2-6, with D maybe TRBD1 (5 bases). Germline CDR1 is LGHNA and CDR2 is YNFKEQ. This CDR3 region has 15 residues. V was cut by 3 bases and J by 4 bases, with 10 bases left in between. CDR3 nucleotide sequence: TGTGCCAGCAGCCATCAGGGATCCGGGGCCAACGTCCTGACTTTC. It encodes CASSHQGSGANVLTF.

In regard to this clonotype: Germline and junction disagree at one end, which may indicate a read error. The chain joins TRBV28 to TRBJ2-5; 10 bases align to TRBD2. CDR3 size: 18 residues. Per the germline V gene, CDR1 is MDHEN and CDR2 is SYDVKM. The CDR3 region has the DNA TGTGCCAGCGGTTTACTATGGGTGGTAGCGGGGGGCCAAGAGACCCAGTACTTC. Its translation is CASGLLWVVAGGQETQYF.

The chain carries TRBV2 and TRBJ1-2; perhaps TRBD1 as D (6 bases). CDR1 is SNHLY and CDR2 is FYNNEI in the germline V gene. V lost 6 bases, J lost 2 bases, and 13 bases lay in between. CDR3 length equals 14 residues. This chain's CDR3 is CASRGDILNYGYTF. The CDR3 nucleotides are TGTGCCAGCAGGGGGGACATCTTAAACTATGGCTACACCTTC.

The chain links TRBV12-3 or TRBV12-4 to TRBJ1-2; TRBD1 agrees at 7 bases. The V gene end was trimmed by 5 bases and the J gene end by 12 bases; junction bases not matched to a gene: 6. The CDR3 runs 11 residues. CDR3 residues: CASSPGTDNTF. For the CDR3, the DNA is TGTGCCAGCAGTCCAGGGACAGATAACACCTTC.

The chain carries TRBV6-1 and TRBJ1-2, with D uncertain. Trimming cost V 2 bases and J 6 bases, with 13 bases left between them. The CDR3 extends over 14 amino acids. The germline V gene has CDR1 MNHNS and CDR2 SASEGT. CDR3 coding DNA: TGTGCCAGCAGTGAATCCTTTGACGGGGATGGCTACACCTTC. This encodes CASSESFDGDGYTF.

This clonotype was seen a handful of times. The chain uses TRBV7-2 and TRBJ2-6; the D gene is possibly TRBD1 (6 bases). Germline CDR1 SGHTA, CDR2 FQGNSA. The CDR3 length is 13 residues. Trimming left V 9 bases short and J 2 bases short, with 8 bases between. DNA for the CDR3: TGTGCCAGTACAGGGCCTGGGGCCAACGTCCTGACTTTC. Translation: CASTGPGANVLTF.

This clonotype was found once. The germline gene is not matched at one end of the junction; a read error may be the cause. The chain uses TRBV7-2 and TRBJ2-5, with 9 nucleotides matching TRBD2. There are 15 residues in the CDR3. Germline V lookup: CDR1 SGHTA, CDR2 FQGNSA. This CDR3 reads CANSSAGGAGETQYF. The CDR3 DNA reads as TGTGCCAACAGCTCTGCGGGGGGGGCTGGAGAGACCCAGTACTTC. Supplemented by reference TRBV7-2 and TRBJ2-5, the full variable domain reads GAGVSQSPSNKVTEKGKDVELRCDPISGHTALYWYRQSLGQGLEFLIYFQGNSAPDKSGLPSDRFSAERTGGSVSTLTIQRTQQEDSAVYLCANSSAGGAGETQYFGPGTRLLVL.

The sample holds a few counts of this clonotype. The chain couples TRBV4-3 to TRBJ1-1, with a tentative D call TRBD1 (6 bases). Germline lookup yields CDR1 LGHNA and CDR2 YSLEER. The CDR3 is made up of 14 amino acids. The V end was cut by 6 bases, the J end by 1 base, with 12 bases between. DNA of the CDR3: TGCGCCAGCAGTCAGGACAGCAGGAACACTGAAGCTTTCTTT. Translated, it gives CASSQDSRNTEAFF.

V gene TRBV7-2 combines with J gene TRBJ2-7; 10 bases are a match to TRBD2. Germline V gene data show CDR1 as SGHTA and CDR2 as FQGNSA. The CDR3 is 16 residues long. V dropped 5 bases and J dropped 4; count of bases not matched to a gene: 11. The DNA for the CDR3 is TGTGCCAGCAGCGATTTGGGAGCGGGGGGGGCGTACGAGCAGTACTTC. It encodes CASSDLGAGGAYEQYF. The entire variable domain, with the rest obtained from reference TRBV7-2 and TRBJ2-7, is as follows: GAGVSQSPSNKVTEKGKDVELRCDPISGHTALYWYRQSLGQGLEFLIYFQGNSAPDKSGLPSDRFSAERTGGSVSTLTIQRTQQEDSAVYLCASSDLGAGGAYEQYFGPGTRLTVT.

The sample holds a few counts of this clonotype. The chain recombines TRBV11-2 with TRBJ2-3, with 7 bases that match TRBD2. Trimming at V came to 8 bases and at J to 4 bases, leaving 9 bases not matched to a gene. Germline CDR1 SGHAT, CDR2 FQNNGV. The CDR3 length is 14 residues. CDR3 in amino acids: CASEWTSYPDTQYF. As DNA, the CDR3 is TGTGCCAGCGAATGGACTAGTTATCCAGATACGCAGTATTTT.

The V call is TRBV12-3 or TRBV12-4, the J call TRBJ1-1; 8 bases line up with TRBD1. V lost 6 bases and J lost 0; bases outside the gene matches: 3. CDR3 length equals 14 residues. CDR3 DNA: TGTGCCAGCAGCCAGACAGGGGTGAACACTGAAGCTTTCTTT. Protein sequence: CASSQTGVNTEAFF.

The rearrangement joins TRBV6-5 to TRBJ2-5, with D hard to call. The J call may be incorrect, as the DNA end agrees better with TRBJ2-7. This CDR3 region has 14 residues. Germline CDR1 reads MNHEY; CDR2 reads SVGAGI. The CDR3 region has the DNA TGTGCCAGCAGCTATAAAATAAAGGCCCACGAGCAGTACTTC. Residues: CASSYKIKAHEQYF.

The chain links TRBV2 to TRBJ2-7; 8 bases match TRBD2. CDR3 size: 13 residues. Germline assignment: CDR1 SNHLY and CDR2 FYNNEI. V lost 6 bases and J lost 6; bases outside the gene matches: 7. The CDR3 here is CASSPPGGGEQYF. As DNA, the CDR3 is TGTGCCAGCAGCCCCCCCGGGGGGGGCGAGCAGTACTTC.

This clonotype has a handful of counts. The chain joins TRBV15 to TRBJ2-3; D gene uncertain. Trimming left V 4 bases short and J 1 base short, with 6 bases between. CDR3 length: 13 residues. The germline V gene encodes CDR1 LNHNV and CDR2 YYDKDF (reference sequence). CDR3 loop: CATSIPRTDTQYF. The CDR3 DNA is TGTGCCACCAGCATACCCCGCACAGATACGCAGTATTTT.